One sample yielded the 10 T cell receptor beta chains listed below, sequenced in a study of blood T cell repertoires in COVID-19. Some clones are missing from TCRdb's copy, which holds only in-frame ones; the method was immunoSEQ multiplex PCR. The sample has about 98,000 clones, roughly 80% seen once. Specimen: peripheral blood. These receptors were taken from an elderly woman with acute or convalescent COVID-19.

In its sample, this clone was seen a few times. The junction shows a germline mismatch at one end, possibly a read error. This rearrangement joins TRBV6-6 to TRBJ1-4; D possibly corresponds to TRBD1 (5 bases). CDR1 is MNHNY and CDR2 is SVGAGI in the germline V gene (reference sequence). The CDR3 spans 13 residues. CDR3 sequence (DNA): TGTGCCAGCAGCCCATCTGGGGCTGAAGGGGTCCGGTTT. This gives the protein CASSPSGAEGVRF.

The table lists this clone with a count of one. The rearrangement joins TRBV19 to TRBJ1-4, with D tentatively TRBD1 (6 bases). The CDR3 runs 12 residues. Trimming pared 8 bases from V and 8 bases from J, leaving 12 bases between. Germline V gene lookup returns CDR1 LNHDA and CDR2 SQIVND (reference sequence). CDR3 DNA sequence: TGTGCCAGTCACAGGGACGGAGAAAAACTGTTTTTT. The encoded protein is CASHRDGEKLFF. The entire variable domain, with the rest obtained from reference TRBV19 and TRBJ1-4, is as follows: DGGITQSPKYLFRKEGQNVTLSCEQNLNHDAMYWYRQDPGQGLRLIYYSQIVNDFQKGDIAEGYSVSREKKESFPLTVTSAQKNPTAFYLCASHRDGEKLFFGSGTQLSVL.

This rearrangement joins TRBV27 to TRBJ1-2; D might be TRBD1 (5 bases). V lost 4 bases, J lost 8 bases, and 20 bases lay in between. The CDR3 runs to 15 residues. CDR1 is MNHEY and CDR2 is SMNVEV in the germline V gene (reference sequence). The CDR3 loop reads CASSSTGSLVLGYTF. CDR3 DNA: TGTGCCAGCAGTTCCACAGGAAGCTTGGTTCTAGGCTACACCTTC.

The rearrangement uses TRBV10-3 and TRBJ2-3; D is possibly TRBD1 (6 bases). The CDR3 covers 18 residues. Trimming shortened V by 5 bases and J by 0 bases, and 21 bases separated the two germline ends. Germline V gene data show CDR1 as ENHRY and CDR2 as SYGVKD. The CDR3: CAISRTNEQGRSTDTQYF. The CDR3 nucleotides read TGTGCCATCAGTCGTACGAACGAACAGGGCAGGAGCACAGATACGCAGTATTTT.

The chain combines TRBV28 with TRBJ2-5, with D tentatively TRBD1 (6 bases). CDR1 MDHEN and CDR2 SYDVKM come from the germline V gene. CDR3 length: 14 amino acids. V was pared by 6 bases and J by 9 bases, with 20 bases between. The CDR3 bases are TGTGCCAGCAGCCCAGGTTCAGGGGACGAGGCCCAGTACTTC. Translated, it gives CASSPGSGDEAQYF.

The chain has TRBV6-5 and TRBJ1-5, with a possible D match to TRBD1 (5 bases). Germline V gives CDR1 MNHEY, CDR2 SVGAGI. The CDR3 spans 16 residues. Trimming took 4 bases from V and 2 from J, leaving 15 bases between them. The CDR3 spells CASSSPGGRGNQPQHF. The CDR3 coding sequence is TGTGCCAGCAGTTCCCCCGGGGGTAGGGGCAATCAGCCCCAGCATTTT.

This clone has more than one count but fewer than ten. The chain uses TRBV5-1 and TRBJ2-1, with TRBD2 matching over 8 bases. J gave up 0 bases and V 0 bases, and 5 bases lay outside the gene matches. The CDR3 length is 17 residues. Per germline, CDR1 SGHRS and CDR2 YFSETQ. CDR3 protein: CASSLVVGGASYNEQFF. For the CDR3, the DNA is TGCGCCAGCAGCTTGGTTGTCGGGGGGGCCTCCTACAATGAGCAGTTCTTC.

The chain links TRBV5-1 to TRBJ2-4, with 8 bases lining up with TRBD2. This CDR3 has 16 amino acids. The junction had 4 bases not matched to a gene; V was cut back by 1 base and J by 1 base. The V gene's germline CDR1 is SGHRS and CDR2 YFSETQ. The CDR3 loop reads CASSLSGGPAKNIQYF. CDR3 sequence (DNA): TGCGCCAGCAGCTTGTCGGGGGGGCCGGCCAAAAACATTCAGTACTTC.

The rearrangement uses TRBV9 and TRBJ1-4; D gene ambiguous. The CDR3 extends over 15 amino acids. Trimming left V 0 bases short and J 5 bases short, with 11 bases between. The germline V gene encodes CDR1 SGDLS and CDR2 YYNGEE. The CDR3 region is CASSVGVQANEKLFF. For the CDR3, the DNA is TGTGCCAGCAGCGTAGGTGTCCAAGCAAATGAAAAACTGTTTTTT.

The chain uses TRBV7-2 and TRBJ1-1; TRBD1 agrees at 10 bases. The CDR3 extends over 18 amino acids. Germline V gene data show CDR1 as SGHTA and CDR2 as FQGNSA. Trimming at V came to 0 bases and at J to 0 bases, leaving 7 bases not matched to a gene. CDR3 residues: CASSLAVTGGRMNTEAFF. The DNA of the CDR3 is TGTGCCAGCAGCTTAGCGGTGACAGGGGGCCGAATGAACACTGAAGCTTTCTTT.